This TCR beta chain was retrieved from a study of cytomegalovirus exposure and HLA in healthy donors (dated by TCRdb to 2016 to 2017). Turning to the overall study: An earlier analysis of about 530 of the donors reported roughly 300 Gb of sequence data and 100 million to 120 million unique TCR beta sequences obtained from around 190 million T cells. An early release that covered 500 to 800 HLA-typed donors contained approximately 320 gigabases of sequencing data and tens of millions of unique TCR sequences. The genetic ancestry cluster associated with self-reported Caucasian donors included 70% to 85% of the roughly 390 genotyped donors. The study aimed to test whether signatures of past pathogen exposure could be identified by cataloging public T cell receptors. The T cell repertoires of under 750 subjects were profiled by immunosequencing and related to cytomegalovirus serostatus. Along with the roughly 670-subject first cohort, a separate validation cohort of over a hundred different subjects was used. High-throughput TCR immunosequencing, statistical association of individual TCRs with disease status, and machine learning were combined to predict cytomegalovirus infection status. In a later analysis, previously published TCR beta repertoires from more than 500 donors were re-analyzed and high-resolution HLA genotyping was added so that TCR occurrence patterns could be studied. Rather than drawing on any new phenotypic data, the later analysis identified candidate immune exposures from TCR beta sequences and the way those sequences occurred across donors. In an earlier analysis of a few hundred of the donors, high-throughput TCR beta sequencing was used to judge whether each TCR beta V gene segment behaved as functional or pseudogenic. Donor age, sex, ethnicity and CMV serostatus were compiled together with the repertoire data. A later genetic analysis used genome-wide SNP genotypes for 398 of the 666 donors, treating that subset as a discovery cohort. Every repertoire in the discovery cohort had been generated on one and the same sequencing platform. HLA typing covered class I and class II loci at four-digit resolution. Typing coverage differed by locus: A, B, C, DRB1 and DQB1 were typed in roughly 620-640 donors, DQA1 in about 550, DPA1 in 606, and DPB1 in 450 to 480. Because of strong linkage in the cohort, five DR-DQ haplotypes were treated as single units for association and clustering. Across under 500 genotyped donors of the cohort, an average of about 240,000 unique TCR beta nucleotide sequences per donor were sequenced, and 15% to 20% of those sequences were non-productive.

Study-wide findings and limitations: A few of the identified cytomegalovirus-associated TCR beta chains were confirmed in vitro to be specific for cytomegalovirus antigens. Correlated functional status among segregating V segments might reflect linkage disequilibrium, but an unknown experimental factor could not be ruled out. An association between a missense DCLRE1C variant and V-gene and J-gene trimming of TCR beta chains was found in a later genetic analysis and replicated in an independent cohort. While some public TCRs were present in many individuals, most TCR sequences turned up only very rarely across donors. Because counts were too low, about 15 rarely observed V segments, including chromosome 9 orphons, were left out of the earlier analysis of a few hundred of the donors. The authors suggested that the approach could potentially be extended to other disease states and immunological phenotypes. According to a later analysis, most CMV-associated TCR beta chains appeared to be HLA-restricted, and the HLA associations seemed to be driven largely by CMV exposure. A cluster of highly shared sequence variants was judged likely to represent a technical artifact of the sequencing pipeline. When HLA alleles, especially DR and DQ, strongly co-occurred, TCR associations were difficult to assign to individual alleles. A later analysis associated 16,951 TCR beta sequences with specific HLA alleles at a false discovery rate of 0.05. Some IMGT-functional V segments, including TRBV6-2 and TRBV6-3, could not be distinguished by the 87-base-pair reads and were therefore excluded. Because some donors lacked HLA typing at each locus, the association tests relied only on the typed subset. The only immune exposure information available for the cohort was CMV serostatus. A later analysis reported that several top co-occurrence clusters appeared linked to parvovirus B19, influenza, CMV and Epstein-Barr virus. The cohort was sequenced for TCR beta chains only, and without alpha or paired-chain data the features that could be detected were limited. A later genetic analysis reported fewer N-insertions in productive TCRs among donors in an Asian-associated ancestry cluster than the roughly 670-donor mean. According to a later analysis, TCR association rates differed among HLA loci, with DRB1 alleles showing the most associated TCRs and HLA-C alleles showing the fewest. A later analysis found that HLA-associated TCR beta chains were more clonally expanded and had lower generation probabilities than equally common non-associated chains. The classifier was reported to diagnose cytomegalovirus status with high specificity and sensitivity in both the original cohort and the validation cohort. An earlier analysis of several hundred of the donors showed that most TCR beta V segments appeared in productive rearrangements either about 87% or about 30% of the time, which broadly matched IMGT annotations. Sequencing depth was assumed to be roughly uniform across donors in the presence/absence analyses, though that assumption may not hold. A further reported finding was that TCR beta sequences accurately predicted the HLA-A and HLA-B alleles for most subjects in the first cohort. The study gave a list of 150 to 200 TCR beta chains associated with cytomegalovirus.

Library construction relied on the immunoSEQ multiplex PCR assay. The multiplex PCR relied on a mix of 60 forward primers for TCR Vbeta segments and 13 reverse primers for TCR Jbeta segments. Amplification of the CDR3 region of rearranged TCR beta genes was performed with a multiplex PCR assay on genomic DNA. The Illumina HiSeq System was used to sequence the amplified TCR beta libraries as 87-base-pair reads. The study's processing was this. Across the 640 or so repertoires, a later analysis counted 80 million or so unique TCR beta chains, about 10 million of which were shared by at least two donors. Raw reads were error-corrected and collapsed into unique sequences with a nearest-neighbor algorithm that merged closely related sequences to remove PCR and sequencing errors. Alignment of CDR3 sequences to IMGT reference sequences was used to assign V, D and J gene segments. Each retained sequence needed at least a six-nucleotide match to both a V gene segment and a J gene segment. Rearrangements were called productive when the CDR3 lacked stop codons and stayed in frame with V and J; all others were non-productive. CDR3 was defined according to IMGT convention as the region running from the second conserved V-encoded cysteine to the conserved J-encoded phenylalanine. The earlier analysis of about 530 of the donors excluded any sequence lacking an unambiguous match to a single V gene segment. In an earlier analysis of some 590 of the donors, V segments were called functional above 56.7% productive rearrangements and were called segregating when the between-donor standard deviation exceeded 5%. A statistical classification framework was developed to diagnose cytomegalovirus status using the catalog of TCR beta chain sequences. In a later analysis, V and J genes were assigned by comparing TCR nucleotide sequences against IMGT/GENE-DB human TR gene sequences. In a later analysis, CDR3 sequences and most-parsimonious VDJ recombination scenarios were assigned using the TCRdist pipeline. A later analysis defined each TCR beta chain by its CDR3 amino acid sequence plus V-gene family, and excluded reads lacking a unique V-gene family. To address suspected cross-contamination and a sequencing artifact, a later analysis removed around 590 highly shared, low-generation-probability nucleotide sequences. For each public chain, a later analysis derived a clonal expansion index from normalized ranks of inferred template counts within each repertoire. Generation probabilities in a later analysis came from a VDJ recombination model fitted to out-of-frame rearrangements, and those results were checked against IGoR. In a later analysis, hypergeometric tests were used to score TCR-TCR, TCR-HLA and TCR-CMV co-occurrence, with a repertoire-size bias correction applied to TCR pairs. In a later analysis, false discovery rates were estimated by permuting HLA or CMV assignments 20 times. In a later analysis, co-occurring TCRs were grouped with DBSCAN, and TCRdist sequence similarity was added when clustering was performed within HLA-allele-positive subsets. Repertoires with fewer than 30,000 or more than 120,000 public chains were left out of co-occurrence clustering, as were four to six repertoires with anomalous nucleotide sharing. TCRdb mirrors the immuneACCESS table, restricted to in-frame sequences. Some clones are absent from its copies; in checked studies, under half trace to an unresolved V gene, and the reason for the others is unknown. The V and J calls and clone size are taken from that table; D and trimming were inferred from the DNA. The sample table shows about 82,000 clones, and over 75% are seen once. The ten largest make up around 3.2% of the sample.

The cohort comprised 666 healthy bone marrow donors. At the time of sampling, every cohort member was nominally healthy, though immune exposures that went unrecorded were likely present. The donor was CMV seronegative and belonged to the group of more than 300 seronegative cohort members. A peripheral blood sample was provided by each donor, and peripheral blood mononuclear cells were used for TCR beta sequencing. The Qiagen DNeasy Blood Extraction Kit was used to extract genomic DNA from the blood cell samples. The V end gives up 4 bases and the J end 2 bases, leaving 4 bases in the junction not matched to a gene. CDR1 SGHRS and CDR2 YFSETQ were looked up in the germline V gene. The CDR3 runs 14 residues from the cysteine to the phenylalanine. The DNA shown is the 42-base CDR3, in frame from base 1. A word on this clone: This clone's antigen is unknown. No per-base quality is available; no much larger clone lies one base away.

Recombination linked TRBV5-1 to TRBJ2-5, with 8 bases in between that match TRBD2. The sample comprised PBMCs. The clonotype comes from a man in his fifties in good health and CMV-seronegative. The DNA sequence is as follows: TGCGCCAGCAGCCTTAGCGGGGCTCAAGAGACCCAGTACTTC. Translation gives CASSLSGAQETQYF.